One and the same sample provided the 27 T cell receptor beta chains below, sequenced in a study of response to subunit inactivated influenza vaccine. MiXCR, run by TCRdb on the RT-PCR reads, gives a single entry per CDR3 protein. The sample consists of 650,000 to 850,000 distinct CDR3 sequences, approximately 15% of them appearing once. Sequenced material: PBMCs from blood, taken roughly 2 weeks before vaccination. These receptors were taken from a man over 45 who received an inactivated influenza vaccine.

This clonotype occurred a few times. The V and J genes are TRBV6-1 and TRBJ2-1; no clear D gene. The CDR3 has 14 residues. V was pared by 6 bases and J by 3 bases, with 12 bases between. Germline CDR1 and CDR2: MNHNS and SASEGT. The CDR3 reads CASSRTAHYNEQFF. Here the CDR3 DNA reads TGTGCCAGCAGCCGGACCGCTCACTACAATGAGCAGTTCTTC.

The gene calls are TRBV20-1 and TRBJ2-5; 9 bases align to TRBD2. The CDR3 is 15 amino acids. V gave up 3 bases and J gave up 2 bases; unmatched junction bases: 7. CDR1 and CDR2 (germline): DFQATT, SNEGSKA (reference sequence). CDR3 region: CSARSVTSGQETQYF. In nucleotides, the CDR3 is TGCAGTGCTAGGTCCGTGACTAGCGGACAAGAGACCCAGTACTTC.

There are a few counts of this clonotype. The CDR3 sequence is CASSLEAGNGYNEQFF. The CDR3 bases are TGCGCCAGCAGCTTGGAAGCGGGAAATGGGTACAATGAGCAGTTCTTC. The rearrangement links TRBV5-1 to TRBJ2-1, with 7 positions matching TRBD2. The CDR3 consists of 16 residues. The V gene end was trimmed by 0 bases and the J gene end by 4 bases; junction bases not matched to a gene: 7. Looked up from germline, CDR1 is SGHRS and CDR2 is YFSETQ.

This rearrangement joins TRBV29-1 to TRBJ2-5; 7 positions match TRBD1. Germline assignment: CDR1 SQVTM and CDR2 ANQGSEA. The V gene end was trimmed by 5 bases and the J gene end by 1 base; junction bases not matched to a gene: 1. CDR3 length: 12 amino acids. DNA for the CDR3: TGCAGCGTTCGGGACAGCCAAGAGACCCAGTACTTC. Its protein is CSVRDSQETQYF.

CDR3 in amino acids: CASSQVVGDYEQYF. CDR3 sequence (DNA): TGCGCCAGCAGCCAAGTCGTAGGGGACTACGAGCAGTACTTC. The chain combines TRBV4-3 with TRBJ2-7; weak D call: TRBD1 (5 bases). The germline CDR1 and CDR2 sequences are LGHNA and YSLEER. Trimming left V 1 base short and J 3 bases short, with 10 bases between. The CDR3 spans 14 residues.

This clonotype was picked up many times. This sequence joins TRBV27 and TRBJ1-5; D is unresolved. Germline values: CDR1 MNHEY, CDR2 SMNVEV (reference sequence). The V and J ends lost 6 bases and 4 bases respectively, with 10 bases between them. The CDR3 runs 13 residues. CDR3 bases: TGTGCCAGCAGAAGGACGGCTAATCAGCCCCAGCATTTT. As protein: CASRRTANQPQHF.

This clonotype has only a few counts. The CDR3 region has the DNA TGCGCCAGCAGCACAACAGGGGGCAGCTCTGGAAACACCATATATTTT. Its protein product is CASSTTGGSSGNTIYF. This chain connects TRBV5-1 to TRBJ1-3; 9 bases align to TRBD1. CDR3 size: 16 residues. Trimming at V came to 4 bases and at J to 0 bases, leaving 5 bases not matched to a gene. CDR1 SGHRS and CDR2 YFSETQ come from the germline V gene.

This clonotype was seen ten or more times. V and J are TRBV12-3 or TRBV12-4 and TRBJ1-1, with D unresolved. This CDR3 contains 16 residues. V was pared by 2 bases and J by 5 bases, with 18 bases between. Written as DNA, the CDR3 is TGTGCCAGCAGTTTACAGTTAACAGCCAATGGGACTGAAGCTTTCTTT. Protein: CASSLQLTANGTEAFF.

Many counts were recorded for this clonotype. The chain joins TRBV7-2 to TRBJ1-3; unclear D gene. V lost 2 bases, J lost 9 bases, and 8 bases lay in between. The CDR3 runs 12 residues. Germline CDR1 is SGHTA and CDR2 is FQGNSA. In DNA form, the CDR3 reads TGTGCCAGCAGCTTAATGGATCGCACCATATATTTT. This translates into CASSLMDRTIYF. Using reference TRBV7-2 and TRBJ1-3 for the parts outside the CDR3, the full variable domain is GAGVSQSPSNKVTEKGKDVELRCDPISGHTALYWYRQSLGQGLEFLIYFQGNSAPDKSGLPSDRFSAERTGGSVSTLTIQRTQQEDSAVYLCASSLMDRTIYFGEGSWLTVV.

The chain recombines TRBV27 with TRBJ2-3; D gene ambiguous. The CDR3 is 13 amino acids. V lost 4 bases, J lost 1 base, and 6 bases lay in between. Germline CDR1 and CDR2: MNHEY and SMNVEV (reference sequence). The CDR3 is CASSYYRTDTQYF. Here the CDR3 DNA reads TGTGCCAGCAGTTATTATCGCACAGATACGCAGTATTTT.

This clonotype was detected a few times. This sequence joins TRBV24-1 and TRBJ1-5; possibly TRBD1 for D (5 bases). The length of the CDR3 is 14 residues. CDR1 is KGHDR and CDR2 is SFDVKD in the germline V gene. V shed 7 bases and J shed 9 bases, with 18 bases lying between them. The CDR3 protein is CATSQPGLDRPQHF. The CDR3 bases are TGTGCCACCAGCCAGCCGGGACTTGACCGGCCCCAGCATTTT.

The V gene is TRBV9, the J gene TRBJ2-1, with 12 bases lining up with TRBD2. This CDR3 is 16 amino acids long. The germline V gene has CDR1 SGDLS and CDR2 YYNGEE. The V segment lost 2 bases and the J segment 4 bases; nucleotides outside the gene matches: 4. The CDR3 sequence is CASSVLAGGGYNEQFF. Here the CDR3 DNA reads TGTGCCAGCAGCGTCCTAGCGGGAGGGGGGTACAATGAGCAGTTCTTC.

Concerning this clonotype: Given a much more abundant clone one base away, this may be a read error. The chain joins TRBV20-1 to TRBJ2-1; 8 nucleotides match TRBD2. In germline, CDR1 is DFQATT, CDR2 SNEGSKA (reference sequence). The CDR3 has 16 residues. CDR3 sequence: CCARFKVRLAGNEQFF. The CDR3 DNA follows: TGCTGTGCTAGGTTTAAGGTCAGGCTAGCGGGCAATGAGCAGTTCTTC.

CDR3 bases: TGCGCCAGCAGCGTAGGACAGGGCATGAATGAAAAACTGTTTTTT. Translating it yields CASSVGQGMNEKLFF. The J gene is TRBJ1-4, the V gene TRBV5-1; 8 nucleotides align to TRBD1. CDR1 and CDR2 (germline): SGHRS, YFSETQ. This CDR3 comprises 15 residues. J lost 5 bases, V lost 4 bases, and 7 bases had no gene match.

In its sample, this clonotype was seen many times. The chain couples TRBV28 to TRBJ1-1; D is possibly TRBD1 (5 bases). This CDR3 comprises 15 residues. Trimming cost V 7 bases and J 1 base, with 16 bases left between them. Germline CDR1 reads MDHEN; CDR2 reads SYDVKM. CDR3 sequence reads: CASKLSGIANTEAFF. DNA of the CDR3: TGTGCCAGCAAGTTATCAGGGATCGCGAACACTGAAGCTTTCTTT. The full variable domain, its missing parts supplied by reference TRBV28 and TRBJ1-1, is DVKVTQSSRYLVKRTGEKVFLECVQDMDHENMFWYRQDPGLGLRLIYFSYDVKMKEKGDIPEGYSVSREKKERFSLILESASTNQTSMYLCASKLSGIANTEAFFGQGTRLTVV.

On this clonotype itself: The junction departs from the called germline gene at one end, perhaps through a read error. V and J are TRBV11-2 and TRBJ2-2; 11 nucleotides align to TRBD2. The length of the CDR3 is 18 residues. Germline V lookup: CDR1 SGHAT, CDR2 FQNNGV. The CDR3 DNA reads TGTGCCAGCAGCTTAGGCCCTACTAGCGGGAGTCACACCGGGGAGCGGTTTTTT. Its protein product is CASSLGPTSGSHTGERFF.

The rearrangement links TRBV11-2 to TRBJ1-1; TRBD1 matches 7 bases. The germline CDR1 and CDR2 sequences are SGHAT and FQNNGV. Losses at the gene ends were 5 bases for V and 8 bases for J; bases not matched to a gene: 14. This CDR3 region has 15 residues. Written as DNA, the CDR3 is TGTGCCAGCAGCGCCTCGGACAGGCCCGCGAGGGAAGCTTTCTTT. As protein: CASSASDRPAREAFF. The variable domain in full, with the rest retrieved from reference TRBV11-2 and TRBJ1-1, is EAGVAQSPRYKIIEKRQSVAFWCNPISGHATLYWYQQILGQGPKLLIQFQNNGVVDDSQLPKDRFSAERLKGVDSTLKIQPAKLEDSAVYLCASSASDRPAREAFFGQGTRLTVV.

The rearrangement links TRBV4-3 to TRBJ2-7; TRBD1 is a possible D gene (5 bases). V lost 0 bases and J lost 3, with 15 bases in between. CDR3 length: 16 residues. Germline V gene sequence: CDR1 LGHNA, CDR2 YSLEER. CDR3 DNA sequence: TGCGCCAGCAGCCAAGATGTTACAGGCAGACTCTACGAGCAGTACTTC. It is translated as CASSQDVTGRLYEQYF.

The J gene is TRBJ2-5, the V gene TRBV7-9; 7 positions agree with TRBD2. V dropped 5 bases and J dropped 2; count of bases not matched to a gene: 8. The V gene's germline CDR1 is SEHNR and CDR2 FQNEAQ (reference sequence). This CDR3 region has 15 residues. For the CDR3, the DNA is TGTGCCAGCAGCGCCGCCCTAGCGGAGCAAGAGACCCAGTACTTC. Translation gives CASSAALAEQETQYF.

This clonotype was seen a few times. This chain joins TRBV11-2 and TRBJ1-2; possible D gene TRBD1, 5 bases. The length of the CDR3 is 14 residues. V was shortened by 3 bases and J by 8 bases, with 16 bases between the two germline ends. The V gene's germline CDR1 is SGHAT and CDR2 FQNNGV. CDR3: CASSFTGVYGGYTF. The CDR3 coding sequence is TGTGCCAGCAGCTTTACAGGAGTGTACGGAGGCTACACCTTC.

V and J are TRBV20-1 and TRBJ2-3; the D is unclear. This CDR3 has 15 residues. CDR1 and CDR2 from the germline V gene are DFQATT and SNEGSKA (reference sequence). Trimming pared 6 bases from V and 2 bases from J, leaving 18 bases between. The CDR3 protein is CSAQDSLSPTDTQYF. As DNA, the CDR3 is TGCAGTGCCCAAGACTCCCTTTCCCCCACAGATACGCAGTATTTT.

The genes are TRBV11-2 and TRBJ2-6; no definite D call. Looked up from germline, CDR1 is SGHAT and CDR2 is FQNNGV. Trimming shortened V by 0 bases and J by 0 bases, and 9 bases separated the two germline ends. The CDR3 sequence is 17 residues long. As DNA, the CDR3 is TGTGCCAGCAGCTTAGACAGTTTCTCCTCTGGGGCCAACGTCCTGACTTTC. Translating it yields CASSLDSFSSGANVLTF.

This clonotype was found a few times. This sequence joins TRBV20-1 and TRBJ2-1; 13 bases map to TRBD2. Looked up from germline, CDR1 is DFQATT and CDR2 is SNEGSKA (reference sequence). The trim removed 7 bases at V and 4 bases at J, leaving 13 bases unmatched. CDR3 length: 17 residues. This CDR3 is CSESGLAGENVYNEQFF. In nucleotides, the CDR3 is TGCAGTGAATCCGGACTAGCGGGAGAGAATGTGTACAATGAGCAGTTCTTC.

The chain recombines TRBV28 with TRBJ2-1, with TRBD1 identical over 7 bases. The V gene end was trimmed by 4 bases and the J gene end by 5 bases; junction bases not matched to a gene: 14. The CDR3 totals 17 residues. Germline CDR1 reads MDHEN; CDR2 reads SYDVKM. The CDR3 nucleotides are TGTGCCAGCAGTTCATCAATTGGGGACAGAGGTAACAATGAGCAGTTCTTC. Amino acids: CASSSSIGDRGNNEQFF.

V and J are TRBV14 and TRBJ2-4; D not certain. The CDR3 runs 13 residues. Germline values: CDR1 SGHDN, CDR2 FVKESK. The V end lost 1 base, the J end lost 9 bases, and 10 bases lay between the germline ends. The CDR3 region has the DNA TGTGCCAGCAGCCAAGGTCCGATCTCCATTCAGTACTTC. This encodes CASSQGPISIQYF.

This clonotype was counted at least ten times. The CDR3, as DNA: TGCGCCAGCAGCCAAGTGGGGACTAGCGGGGGCACAGATACGCAGTATTTT. It codes for CASSQVGTSGGTDTQYF. The rearrangement joins TRBV4-3 to TRBJ2-3, with 13 bases matching TRBD2. Germline-derived CDR1 and CDR2 are LGHNA and YSLEER. The length of the CDR3 is 17 residues. V was pared by 1 base and J by 1 base, with 2 bases of the junction left unmatched.

This clonotype showed up just a few times. The gene calls are TRBV28 and TRBJ2-7, with 10 bases matching TRBD1. There are 15 residues in the CDR3. V was pared by 6 bases and J by 0 bases, with 5 bases of the junction left unmatched. Germline CDR1 reads MDHEN; CDR2 reads SYDVKM. CDR3 sequence: CASRVDRGISYEQYF. The CDR3 DNA follows: TGTGCCAGCAGGGTGGACAGGGGGATCTCCTACGAGCAGTACTTC.